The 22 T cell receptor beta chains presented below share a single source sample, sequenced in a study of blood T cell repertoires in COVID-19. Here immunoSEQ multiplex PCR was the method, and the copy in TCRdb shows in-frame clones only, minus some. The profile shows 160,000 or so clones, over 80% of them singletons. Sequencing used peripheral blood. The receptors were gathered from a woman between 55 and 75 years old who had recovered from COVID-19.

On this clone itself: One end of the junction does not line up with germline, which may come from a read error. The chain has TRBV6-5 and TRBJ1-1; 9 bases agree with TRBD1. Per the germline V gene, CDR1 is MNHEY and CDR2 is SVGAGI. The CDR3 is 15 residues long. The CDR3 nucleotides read TGCGCAGAGAAGACAAAGACAGGGGGAAGGACTGAAGCTTTCTTT. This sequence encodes CAEKTKTGGRTEAFF.

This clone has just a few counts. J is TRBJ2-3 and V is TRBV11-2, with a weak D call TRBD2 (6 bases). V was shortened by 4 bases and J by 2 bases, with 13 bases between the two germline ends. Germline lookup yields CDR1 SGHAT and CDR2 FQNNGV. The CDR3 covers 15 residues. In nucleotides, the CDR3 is TGTGCCAGCAGCTCTTCTAGCGACCCCACAGATACGCAGTATTTT. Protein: CASSSSSDPTDTQYF.

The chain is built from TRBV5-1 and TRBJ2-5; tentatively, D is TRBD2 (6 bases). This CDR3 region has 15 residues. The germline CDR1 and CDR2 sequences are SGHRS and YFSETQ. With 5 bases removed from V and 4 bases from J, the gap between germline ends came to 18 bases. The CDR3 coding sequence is TGCGCCAGCAGGCCCGGACTACCCGAGGGAGAGACCCAGTACTTC. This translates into CASRPGLPEGETQYF. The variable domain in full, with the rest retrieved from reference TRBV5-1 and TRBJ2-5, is KAGVTQTPRYLIKTRGQQVTLSCSPISGHRSVSWYQQTPGQGLQFLFEYFSETQRNKGNFPGRFSGRQFSNSRSEMNVSTLELGDSALYLCASRPGLPEGETQYFGPGTRLLVL.

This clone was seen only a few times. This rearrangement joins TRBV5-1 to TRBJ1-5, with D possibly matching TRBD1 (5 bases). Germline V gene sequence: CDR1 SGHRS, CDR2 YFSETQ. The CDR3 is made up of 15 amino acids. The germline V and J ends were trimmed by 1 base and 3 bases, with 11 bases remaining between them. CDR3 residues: CASSLSAGLNQPQHF. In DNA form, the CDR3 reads TGCGCCAGCAGCTTGTCGGCAGGGCTCAATCAGCCCCAGCATTTT.

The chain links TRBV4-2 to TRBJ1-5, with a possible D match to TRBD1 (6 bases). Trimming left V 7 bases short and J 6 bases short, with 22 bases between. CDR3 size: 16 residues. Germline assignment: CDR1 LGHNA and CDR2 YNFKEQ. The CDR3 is CASTTGDIRALQPQHF. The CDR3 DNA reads TGTGCCAGCACGACCGGGGACATACGCGCACTTCAGCCCCAGCATTTT.

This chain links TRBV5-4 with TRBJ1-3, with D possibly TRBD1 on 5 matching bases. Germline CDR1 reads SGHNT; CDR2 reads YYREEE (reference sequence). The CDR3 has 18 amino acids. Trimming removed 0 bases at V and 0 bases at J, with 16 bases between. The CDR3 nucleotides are TGTGCCAGCAGCTTGGACTTAGACTTCGGGGGCTCTGGAAACACCATATATTTT. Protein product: CASSLDLDFGGSGNTIYF.

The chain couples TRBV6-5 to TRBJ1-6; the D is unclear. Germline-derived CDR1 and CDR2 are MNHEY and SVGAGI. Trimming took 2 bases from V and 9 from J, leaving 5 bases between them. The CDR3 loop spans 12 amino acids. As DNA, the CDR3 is TGTGCCAGCAGTTACATCGGTTCACCCCTCCACTTT. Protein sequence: CASSYIGSPLHF.

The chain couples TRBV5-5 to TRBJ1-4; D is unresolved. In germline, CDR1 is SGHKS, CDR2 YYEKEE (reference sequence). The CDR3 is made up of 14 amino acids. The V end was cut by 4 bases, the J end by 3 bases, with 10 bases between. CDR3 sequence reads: CASSPSGANEKLFF. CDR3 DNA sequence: TGTGCCAGCAGCCCTAGCGGCGCTAATGAAAAACTGTTTTTT.

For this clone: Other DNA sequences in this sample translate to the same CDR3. The DNA for the CDR3 is TGTGCCAGCAGTTTGAGTGGCGGCGGAACCTACGAGCAGTACTTC. Protein product: CASSLSGGGTYEQYF. The chain joins TRBV28 to TRBJ2-7; D uncertain. Per the germline V gene, CDR1 is MDHEN and CDR2 is SYDVKM. This CDR3 has 15 amino acids. V was pared by 3 bases and J by 2 bases, with 14 bases between.

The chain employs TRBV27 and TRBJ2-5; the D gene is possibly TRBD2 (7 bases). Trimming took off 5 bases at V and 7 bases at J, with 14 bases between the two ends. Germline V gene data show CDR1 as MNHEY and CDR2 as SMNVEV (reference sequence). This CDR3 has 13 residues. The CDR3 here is CASSRGASLTQYF. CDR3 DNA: TGTGCCAGCAGTCGGGGGGCCAGTTTGACCCAGTACTTC.

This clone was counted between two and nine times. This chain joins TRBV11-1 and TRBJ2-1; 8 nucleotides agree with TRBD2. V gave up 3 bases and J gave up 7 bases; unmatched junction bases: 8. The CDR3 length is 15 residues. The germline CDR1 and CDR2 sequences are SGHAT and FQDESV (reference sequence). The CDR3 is CASSLAGGVFNEQFF. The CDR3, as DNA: TGTGCCAGCAGCTTGGCCGGGGGGGTTTTTAATGAGCAGTTCTTC.

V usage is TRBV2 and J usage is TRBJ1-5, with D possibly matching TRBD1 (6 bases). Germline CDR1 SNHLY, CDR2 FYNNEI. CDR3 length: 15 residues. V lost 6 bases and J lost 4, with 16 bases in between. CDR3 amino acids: CASSDNRDTNQPQHF. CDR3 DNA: TGTGCCAGCAGCGATAACCGGGACACAAATCAGCCCCAGCATTTT.

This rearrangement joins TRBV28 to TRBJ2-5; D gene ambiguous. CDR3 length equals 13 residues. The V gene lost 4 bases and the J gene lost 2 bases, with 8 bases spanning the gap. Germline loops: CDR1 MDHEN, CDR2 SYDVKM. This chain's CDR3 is CASSSPPQETQYF. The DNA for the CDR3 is TGTGCCAGCAGTTCCCCTCCGCAAGAGACCCAGTACTTC.

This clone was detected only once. The DNA of the CDR3 is TGCAGCGTCGGACAGGTCTACGAGCAGTACTTC. Translation: CSVGQVYEQYF. The chain employs TRBV29-1 and TRBJ2-7; the match to TRBD1 covers 7 bases. The V gene end was trimmed by 6 bases and the J gene end by 3 bases; junction bases not matched to a gene: 2. Germline V gene sequence: CDR1 SQVTM, CDR2 ANQGSEA. The CDR3 is 11 residues long.

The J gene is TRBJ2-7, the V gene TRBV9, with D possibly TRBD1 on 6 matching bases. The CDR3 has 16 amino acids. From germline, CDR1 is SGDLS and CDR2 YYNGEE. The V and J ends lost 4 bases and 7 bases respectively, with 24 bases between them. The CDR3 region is CASSRLGGTLESEQYF. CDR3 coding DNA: TGTGCCAGCAGCCGCCTTGGGGGCACCCTCGAGTCTGAGCAGTACTTC.

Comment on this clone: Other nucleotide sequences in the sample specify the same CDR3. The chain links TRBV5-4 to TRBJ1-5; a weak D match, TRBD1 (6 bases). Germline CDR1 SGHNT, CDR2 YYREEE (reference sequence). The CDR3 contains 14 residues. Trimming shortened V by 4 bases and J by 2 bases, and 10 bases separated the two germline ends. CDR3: CASSLQGGNQPQHF. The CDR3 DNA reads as TGTGCCAGCAGCCTACAGGGAGGCAATCAGCCCCAGCATTTT.

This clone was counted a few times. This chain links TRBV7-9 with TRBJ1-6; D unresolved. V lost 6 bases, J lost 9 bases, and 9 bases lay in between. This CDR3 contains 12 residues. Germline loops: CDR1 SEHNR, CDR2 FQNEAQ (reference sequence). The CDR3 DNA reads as TGTGCCAGCAGAGTGGGCATTTCACCCCTCCACTTT. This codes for CASRVGISPLHF.

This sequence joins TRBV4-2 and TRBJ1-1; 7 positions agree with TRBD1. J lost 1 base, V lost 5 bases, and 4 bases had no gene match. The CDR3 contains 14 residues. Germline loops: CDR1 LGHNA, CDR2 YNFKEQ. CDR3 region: CASSKGDRNTEAFF. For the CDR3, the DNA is TGTGCCAGCAGCAAAGGGGACAGGAACACTGAAGCTTTCTTT.

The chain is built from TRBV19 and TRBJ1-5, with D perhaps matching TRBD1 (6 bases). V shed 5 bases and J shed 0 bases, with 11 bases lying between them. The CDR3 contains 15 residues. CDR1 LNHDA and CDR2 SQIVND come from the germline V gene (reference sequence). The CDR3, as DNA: TGTGCCAGTAGTCCCTACAGGGATAGCAATCAGCCCCAGCATTTT. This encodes CASSPYRDSNQPQHF.

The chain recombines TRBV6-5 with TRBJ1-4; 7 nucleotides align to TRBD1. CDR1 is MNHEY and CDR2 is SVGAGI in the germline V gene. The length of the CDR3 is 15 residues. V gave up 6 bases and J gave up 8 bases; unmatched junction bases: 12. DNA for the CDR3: TGTGCCAGCAGCAGAGAGGGACAGCTAAGGGAAAAACTGTTTTTT. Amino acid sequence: CASSREGQLREKLFF.

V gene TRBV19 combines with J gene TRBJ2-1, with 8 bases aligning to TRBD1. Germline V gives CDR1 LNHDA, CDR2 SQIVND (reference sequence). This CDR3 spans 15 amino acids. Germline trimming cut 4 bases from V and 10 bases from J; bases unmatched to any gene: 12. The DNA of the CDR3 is TGTGCCAGTAGTACAACCGGGACAGGCCCAGGAGAGCAGTTCTTC. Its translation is CASSTTGTGPGEQFF.

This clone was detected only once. Here the CDR3 DNA reads TGTGCCAGCAGCCCCCTAGGGACAGGGCATGAAAAACTGTTTTTT. Amino acids: CASSPLGTGHEKLFF. V usage is TRBV28 and J usage is TRBJ1-4; 9 bases fit TRBD1. After removal of 6 bases from V and 6 bases from J, the junction contained 8 bases not matched to a gene. CDR3 length equals 15 residues. Germline V gives CDR1 MDHEN, CDR2 SYDVKM.